This TCR beta chain is from a study of control samples from healthy donors and cancer patients. The CDR3 consists of 17 residues. The germline gives CDR1 SGHDT, CDR2 YYEEEE. The germline V and J ends were trimmed by 8 bases and 1 base, with 24 bases remaining between them. The assay was immunoSEQ multiplex PCR, and TCRdb's table has in-frame clones only and misses some. The data show tens of thousands of clones, 85% to 90% seen once. The chain joins TRBV5-6 to TRBJ1-1; D not resolved. Sequenced sample: PBMCs. The TCR comes from a woman aged 60 to 75 with head and neck cancer. The CDR3 DNA is TGTGCCAGTAAAAAAGGTACCTATTCTTCTGGGAACACTGAAGCTTTCTTT. It codes for CASKKGTYSSGNTEAFF.